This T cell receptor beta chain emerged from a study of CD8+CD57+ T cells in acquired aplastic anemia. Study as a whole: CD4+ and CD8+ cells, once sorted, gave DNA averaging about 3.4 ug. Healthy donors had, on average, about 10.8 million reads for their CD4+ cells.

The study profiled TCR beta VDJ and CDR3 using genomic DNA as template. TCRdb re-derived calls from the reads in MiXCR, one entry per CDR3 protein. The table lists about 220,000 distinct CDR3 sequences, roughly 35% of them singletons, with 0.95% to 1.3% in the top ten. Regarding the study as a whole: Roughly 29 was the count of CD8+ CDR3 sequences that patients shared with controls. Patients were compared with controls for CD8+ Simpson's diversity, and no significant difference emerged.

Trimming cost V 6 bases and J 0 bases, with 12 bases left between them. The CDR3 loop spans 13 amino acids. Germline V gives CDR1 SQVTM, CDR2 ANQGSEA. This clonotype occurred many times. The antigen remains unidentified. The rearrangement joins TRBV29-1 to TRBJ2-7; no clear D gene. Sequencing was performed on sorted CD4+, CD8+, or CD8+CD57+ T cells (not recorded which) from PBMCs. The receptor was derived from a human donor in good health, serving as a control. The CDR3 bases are TGCAGCGTGTATCGCCCTGCCTCCTACGAGCAGTACTTC. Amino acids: CSVYRPASYEQYF.